Many counts were recorded for the clone carrying this T cell receptor (beta chain). As yet, its antigen is unknown. TCRdb recomputed calls from the RT-PCR reads with MiXCR, one row per CDR3 protein. The sample has approximately 230,000 distinct CDR3 sequences; 12% are singletons. The data derive from a study of response to subunit inactivated influenza vaccine. General study points: It was the authors' suggestion that each seasonal influenza vaccination recruits few new T cells.

This CDR3 is 14 amino acids long. Trimming pared 5 bases from V and 0 bases from J, leaving 7 bases between. CDR1 is SGHTA and CDR2 is FQGNSA in the germline V gene. The gene calls are TRBV7-2 and TRBJ1-4; D is unresolved. The sequencing used non-naive T cells sorted from PBMCs, collected 14 to 15 days before vaccination. The source is a middle-aged man who received an inactivated influenza vaccine. The CDR3 nucleotides are TGTGCCAGCAGCCTGACTGCAACTAATGAAAAACTGTTTTTT. Translated, it gives CASSLTATNEKLFF.